The rows below give T cell receptor beta chains drawn from one sample of a study of regulatory T cells in long-lasting Graves disease. TCRdb used MiXCR to reprocess the multiplex PCR reads, holding one entry per CDR3 protein. The repertoire consists of over 300,000 distinct CDR3 sequences, with around 15% occurring once and the leading ten covering 22%. This material consisted of peripheral blood mononuclear cells (PBMCs), taken at new diagnosis, from a patient treated with antithyroid drugs. These receptor sequences come from a female donor with Graves disease. Each CDR3 is given with its conserved first and last residue. The D gene is left open where the match is weak. Expanded clones get a size class; other rows say once, few or many, or leave the size out.

D	V	size	J	DNA	CDR3
.	TRBV5-8	once	TRBJ1-4	TGTGCCAGCAGCTTCGACCGGGACATCTTATTTTTT	CASSFDRDILFF
TRBD2	TRBV20-1	many	TRBJ2-1	TGCAGTGCTAGAGATGTCAGTTTGGGCGGGGGGAACAATGAGCAGTTCTTC	CSARDVSLGGGNNEQFF
.	TRBV27	.	TRBJ1-6	TGTGCCAGCGGCAGCGGGGGGGCGGGTTCACCCCTCCACTTT	CASGSGGAGSPLHF
.	TRBV19	.	TRBJ1-5	TGTGCCAGTAGCGCCACCAGGGCGGACTACAATCAGCCCCAGCATTTT	CASSATRADYNQPQHF
TRBD1	TRBV12-3/TRBV12-4	.	TRBJ1-2	TGTGCCAGCAGCCTGCAGGGGGACCCGGGGTATGGCTACACCTTC	CASSLQGDPGYGYTF
.	TRBV29-1	.	TRBJ1-4	TGCAGCGCCCAAAGGGGGACTTTTAATGAAAAACTGTTTTTT	CSAQRGTFNEKLFF
TRBD1	TRBV29-1	many	TRBJ2-1	TGCAGCGTTGATGGGGTTACAGGGGGCCGGATCTCCTACAATGAGCAGTTCTTC	CSVDGVTGGRISYNEQFF
.	TRBV5-1	many	TRBJ2-2	TGCGCCAGCAGCGGTGAGACCGGGGAGCTGTTTTTT	CASSGETGELFF
TRBD1	TRBV29-1	many	TRBJ1-1	TGCAGCGTAACCGGGACAGAGGGCACTGAAGCTTTCTTT	CSVTGTEGTEAFF
.	TRBV7-4	many	TRBJ2-5	TGTGCCAGCAGCTTAGTAACCCAGCGAGGGGAGACCCAGTACTTC	CASSLVTQRGETQYF
.	TRBV29-1	.	TRBJ1-2	TGCAGTGCCGAGGGCGGGGGCTATGGCTACACCTTC	CSAEGGGYGYTF
.	TRBV27	many	TRBJ2-5	TGTGCCAGCAGTTTAGCGGGGAGGCAAGAGACCCAGTACTTC	CASSLAGRQETQYF
.	TRBV2	few	TRBJ2-5	TGTGCCAGCAGTGAAGGGGGGGGCGCGGCAGAGACCCAGTACTTC	CASSEGGGAAETQYF
TRBD1	TRBV10-3	many	TRBJ2-3	TGTGCCATCAACCGGGACAGGGGTACAGATACGCAGTATTTT	CAINRDRGTDTQYF
.	TRBV9	many	TRBJ1-4	TGTGCCAGCAGCAAGACGGTAGCGGAAAAACTGTTTTTT	CASSKTVAEKLFF
TRBD1	TRBV7-9	many	TRBJ2-7	TGTGCCAGCAGCGTGGGACAGTACTACGAGCAGTACTTC	CASSVGQYYEQYF
TRBD1	TRBV5-6	.	TRBJ1-1	TGTGCCAGCAGCTTGGCCGTGGGACAGGGGAACACTGAAGCTTTCTTT	CASSLAVGQGNTEAFF
.	TRBV30	many	TRBJ1-5	TGTGCCTGGAGTGGGGGGTTAGGACAGCCCCAGCATTTT	CAWSGGLGQPQHF
TRBD1	TRBV7-9	many	TRBJ2-1	TGTGCCAGCAAACCACGGGACAGCCTCAATGAGCAGTTCTTC	CASKPRDSLNEQFF
.	TRBV10-1	.	TRBJ2-1	TGCGCCAGCAGTGCTTTTGGGAACAATGAGCAGTTCTTC	CASSAFGNNEQFF
TRBD1	TRBV15	many	TRBJ2-2	TGTGCCACCAGCAGGCCGCCAGGACAGGGGGGGGTTTCGAACACCGGGGAGCTGTTTTTT	CATSRPPGQGGVSNTGELFF
.	TRBV7-3	many	TRBJ2-1	TGTGCCAGCAGCTTAGATCCAGGGCGAAATGAGCAGTTCTTC	CASSLDPGRNEQFF
TRBD2	TRBV11-2	many	TRBJ2-3	TGTGCCAGCAGCTTAGAGGGGGCTAGCGGGAGTGGCGCAGATACGCAGTATTTT	CASSLEGASGSGADTQYF
.	TRBV27	many	TRBJ1-5	TGTGCCAGCAGGAGGGCTGGCGGCAATCAGCCCCAGCATTTT	CASRRAGGNQPQHF
.	TRBV28	many	TRBJ2-1	TGTGCCAGCAGTTTTCGACTTTCCAGCCACAATGAGCAGTTCTTC	CASSFRLSSHNEQFF
.	TRBV5-1	.	TRBJ1-1	TGCGCCAGCAGCTTACCTCACGGACGGAACACTGAAGCTTTCTTT	CASSLPHGRNTEAFF
.	TRBV12-3/TRBV12-4	many	TRBJ2-2	TGTGCCAGCAGTCCGCCGACTAGGGCCGGGGAGCTGTTTTTT	CASSPPTRAGELFF
.	TRBV20-1	.	TRBJ2-7	TGCAGTGTCCAACAGGGACGGGAGCAGTACTTC	CSVQQGREQYF
TRBD2	TRBV12-3/TRBV12-4	many	TRBJ2-1	TGTGCCAGCAGTTTAGCTAGCGGGGGGCACGAGCAGTTCTTC	CASSLASGGHEQFF
.	TRBV10-1	few	TRBJ1-5	TGCGCCAGCAGTGAAATGGGCAATCAGCCCCAGCATTTT	CASSEMGNQPQHF
TRBD2	TRBV20-1	many	TRBJ2-1	TGCAGTGCTAGAGAGGGACTAGCGGCTACCAATGAGCAGTTCTTC	CSAREGLAATNEQFF
.	TRBV27	many	TRBJ1-2	TGTGCCAGCAGTGGCAGGGTTGCAGGCTACTATGGCTACACCTTC	CASSGRVAGYYGYTF
.	TRBV29-1	many	TRBJ2-1	TGCAGCGTTGAAAGGGGCAGGGGAAGTCTCAATGAGCAGTTCTTC	CSVERGRGSLNEQFF
TRBD1	TRBV12-3/TRBV12-4	many	TRBJ2-7	TGTGCCAGCAGTTCTAACACAGGACAGGTTAGGGGCGAGCAGTACTTC	CASSSNTGQVRGEQYF
.	TRBV27	.	TRBJ2-2	TGTGCCAGCAGTTTTCTTTCCGGACGGAAGACCGGGGAGCTGTTTTTT	CASSFLSGRKTGELFF
.	TRBV19	.	TRBJ2-5	TGTGCCAGTAGTATAGATCGACAGGAGCAAGAGACCCAGTACTTC	CASSIDRQEQETQYF
.	TRBV6-1	few	TRBJ1-1	TGTGCCAGCAGAAAACAAGACCTCTTT	CASRKQDLF
TRBD2	TRBV14	few	TRBJ2-4	TGTGCCAGCAGCCAGGGAATGCGGGAGGGGTTATTAAAATCGAACATTCAGTACTTC	CASSQGMREGLLKSNIQYF
.	TRBV10-3	many	TRBJ2-7	TGTGCCATCAGTGAGAGGGCGACCGGCGAGCAGTACTTC	CAISERATGEQYF
TRBD2	TRBV2	many	TRBJ2-5	TGTGCCAGCAGTGAAAGTACTAGCGGAGAGACCCAGTACTTC	CASSESTSGETQYF
.	TRBV7-2	.	TRBJ2-7	TGTGCCAGCAGCTTAAACGGAGCCTACGAGCAGTACTTC	CASSLNGAYEQYF
TRBD1	TRBV6-5	many	TRBJ1-6	TGTGCCAGCAGTTACCGGACAGGGGTTAATTCACCCCTCCACTTT	CASSYRTGVNSPLHF
.	TRBV5-1	few	TRBJ2-3	TGCGCCAGCAGCTTGGGCTCGGACCGGCAGGCTACGCAGTATTTT	CASSLGSDRQATQYF
TRBD1	TRBV30	many	TRBJ2-4	TGTGCCTGGAGTGCAGGGGGCCCGAGGAACATTCAGTACTTC	CAWSAGGPRNIQYF
TRBD1	TRBV3-1	many	TRBJ1-1	TGTGCCAGCAGCCGTACTTCCGGGACAGGGGAGGGCACTGAAGCTTTCTTT	CASSRTSGTGEGTEAFF
.	TRBV20-1	once	TRBJ2-2	TGCAGTGCTTCCGGGACACAGTTCGGGAAGCTGTTTTTT	CSASGTQFGKLFF
.	TRBV9	many	TRBJ1-1	TGTGCCAGCAGCCCCTGGACAACCCCTGAGGGCACTGAAGCTTTCTTT	CASSPWTTPEGTEAFF
TRBD2	TRBV7-2	many	TRBJ2-3	TGTGCCAGCAGCTTAGTTCCAGCGGGAGTCCAAGATACGCAGTATTTT	CASSLVPAGVQDTQYF
.	TRBV7-9	many	TRBJ2-7	TGTGCCAGCAGCAAGGTACAGGCGGTATACGAGCAGTACTTC	CASSKVQAVYEQYF
.	TRBV20-1	few	TRBJ1-1	TGCAGTGCTAGAGGCCCCAGTAGAAACACTGAAGCTTTCTTT	CSARGPSRNTEAFF
TRBD1	TRBV12-3/TRBV12-4	many	TRBJ1-2	TGTGCCAGCGGGTCGGACAGGATCAGCGCTAACTATGGCTACACCTTC	CASGSDRISANYGYTF
.	TRBV7-9	many	TRBJ2-3	TGTGCCAGCAGCTTACCGGATAGCACAGATACGCAGTATTTT	CASSLPDSTDTQYF